This T cell receptor beta chain was documented in a study of cytomegalovirus exposure and HLA in healthy donors. The PCR contained 60 Vbeta and 13 Jbeta primers. The method was immunoSEQ multiplex PCR; TCRdb's version includes in-frame clones alone and lacks a portion of them. Among about 110,000 clones, around 80% were seen once, and the ten largest hold less than 0.25%. The junction had 1 base not matched to a gene; V was cut back by 3 bases and J by 3 bases. Germline lookup yields CDR1 KGHSH and CDR2 LQKENI. The CDR3 runs to 14 residues. Specimen: PBMCs. V and J are TRBV18 and TRBJ1-4; 7 bases fit TRBD1. This sequence originates from a man over 45 in good health and CMV-seronegative. This CDR3 is CASSPDRSNEKLFF. In nucleotides, the CDR3 is TGTGCCAGCTCACCGGACAGGTCTAATGAAAAACTGTTTTTT.